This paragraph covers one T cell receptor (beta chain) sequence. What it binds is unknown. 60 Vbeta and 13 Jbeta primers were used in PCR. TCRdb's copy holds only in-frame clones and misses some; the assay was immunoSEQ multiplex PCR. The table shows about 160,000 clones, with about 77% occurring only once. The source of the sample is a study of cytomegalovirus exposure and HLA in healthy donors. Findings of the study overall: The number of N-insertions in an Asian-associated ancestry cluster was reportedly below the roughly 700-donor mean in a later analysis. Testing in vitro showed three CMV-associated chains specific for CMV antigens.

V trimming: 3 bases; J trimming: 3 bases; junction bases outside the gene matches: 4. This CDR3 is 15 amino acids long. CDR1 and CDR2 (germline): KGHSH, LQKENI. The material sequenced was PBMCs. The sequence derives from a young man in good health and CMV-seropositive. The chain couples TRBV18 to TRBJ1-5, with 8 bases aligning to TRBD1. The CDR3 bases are TGTGCCAGCTCACCGGCACAGGGGGTCAATCAGCCCCAGCATTTT. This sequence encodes CASSPAQGVNQPQHF. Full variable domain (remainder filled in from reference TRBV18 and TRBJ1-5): NAGVMQNPRHLVRRRGQEARLRCSPMKGHSHVYWYRQLPEEGLKFMVYLQKENIIDESGMPKERFSAEFPKEGPSILRIQQVVRGDSAAYFCASSPAQGVNQPQHFGDGTRLSIL.